One sample yielded the 3 T cell receptor beta chains listed below, sequenced in a study of blood T cell repertoires in COVID-19 (TCRdb year 2020). Receptor libraries were prepared by the immunoSEQ multiplex PCR assay. TCRdb retrieved this table from immuneACCESS and kept in-frame rearrangements only. Not all clones are present; in checked studies, unresolved V genes account for under half, and no reason is known for the remainder. The sample table contains a few hundred thousand clones; only one count was recorded for around 90% of them. Jointly, the top ten make up 0.94% of the sample. The sequenced material came from peripheral blood. All receptors come from a woman aged 40 to 50 who had recovered from COVID-19.

CDR3 amino acids: CASSDGQGGTGELFF. The CDR3 DNA follows: TGTGCCAGCAGCGACGGACAGGGAGGTACCGGGGAGCTGTTTTTT. This chain joins TRBV9 and TRBJ2-2; 8 bases line up with TRBD1. CDR3 length equals 15 residues. J was trimmed by 5 bases and V by 3 bases; bases with no gene match: 6. CDR1 and CDR2 from the germline V gene are SGDLS and YYNGEE. Together with reference TRBV9 and TRBJ2-2, the CDR3 gives the full variable domain: DSGVTQTPKHLITATGQRVTLRCSPRSGDLSVYWYQQSLDQGLQFLIQYYNGEERAKGNILERFSAQQFPDLHSELNLSSLELGDSALYFCASSDGQGGTGELFFGEGSRLTVL.

The chain joins TRBV21-1 to TRBJ2-7; the D call in the table, TRBD2, was not verified against the DNA. TRBV21-1 is noted as a pseudogene. The CDR3 extends over 16 amino acids. The CDR3: CASSTPSGAFTYEQYF. The CDR3 coding sequence is TGTGCCAGCAGCACCCCTAGCGGGGCCTTTACCTACGAGCAGTACTTC.

The chain joins TRBV9 to TRBJ1-6, with D possibly being TRBD1 (5 bases). The CDR3 spans 15 residues. Trimming shortened V by 0 bases and J by 8 bases, and 12 bases separated the two germline ends. Looked up from germline, CDR1 is SGDLS and CDR2 is YYNGEE. The CDR3 coding sequence is TGTGCCAGCAGCGTAGACTCGGGCAGGGATTCACCCCTCCACTTT. Its protein product is CASSVDSGRDSPLHF.